A single sample is the source of the 26 T cell receptor beta chains below, sequenced in a study of blood T cell repertoires in COVID-19. The data were produced by immunoSEQ multiplex PCR, yet TCRdb's version contains in-frame clones alone and is incomplete. Found here are fewer than 300,000 clones, approximately 85% of them singletons; the top ten hold 4% to 4.5%. Sequenced material: PBMCs or T cells enriched from blood (not recorded which). The origin of the receptors is a woman under 40 who had recovered from COVID-19.

J is TRBJ1-1 and V is TRBV12-3 or TRBV12-4; perhaps TRBD1 as D (5 bases). The CDR3 contains 13 residues. V was shortened by 5 bases and J by 3 bases, with 10 bases between the two germline ends. CDR3 sequence (DNA): TGTGCCAGCAGTCCTACAGGTTACACTGAAGCTTTCTTT. As protein: CASSPTGYTEAFF.

This clone was seen only once. The CDR3 DNA is TGTGCCAGCAGCCAGGACAGGGTCCCTAACTATGGCTACACCTTC. It specifies CASSQDRVPNYGYTF. The chain has TRBV7-8 and TRBJ1-2; 8 nucleotides match TRBD1. From germline, CDR1 is SGHVS and CDR2 FQNEAQ. This CDR3 has 15 amino acids. Trimming at V came to 5 bases and at J to 0 bases, leaving 5 bases not matched to a gene.

This clone has only a few counts. V is TRBV6-2 or TRBV6-3 and J is TRBJ1-1; a weak D match, TRBD1 (6 bases). Looked up from germline, CDR1 is MNHEY and CDR2 is SVGEGT. V was clipped by 6 bases and J by 2 bases, with 13 bases between them. This CDR3 has 14 residues. CDR3 region: CASSRDTINTEAFF. The CDR3 DNA follows: TGTGCCAGCAGCCGGGACACTATAAACACTGAAGCTTTCTTT.

The rearrangement joins TRBV6-5 to TRBJ2-5, with TRBD1 matching over 10 bases. The junction had 4 bases not matched to a gene; V was cut back by 6 bases and J by 3 bases. CDR1 is MNHEY and CDR2 is SVGAGI in the germline V gene. CDR3 length: 14 amino acids. CDR3 nucleotide sequence: TGTGCCAGCAGCTGGGGGACAGGGGAAGAGACCCAGTACTTC. Protein product: CASSWGTGEETQYF.

The chain is built from TRBV25-1 and TRBJ1-2; 11 bases match TRBD1. Trimming removed 1 base from V and 8 bases from J; junction bases left unmatched: 9. Germline-derived CDR1 and CDR2 are MGHDK and SYGVNS. The CDR3 runs 16 residues. This CDR3 is CASSELGQGEEGGYTF. The CDR3 DNA follows: TGTGCCAGCAGTGAATTGGGACAGGGGGAGGAAGGCGGCTACACCTTC.

Only a few counts were recorded for this clone. Other DNA sequences within the sample encode an identical CDR3. The V and J genes are TRBV18 and TRBJ1-1, with D possibly being TRBD1 (5 bases). V lost 3 bases to trimming and J lost 1 base, with 9 bases between them. The V gene's germline CDR1 is KGHSH and CDR2 LQKENI. This CDR3 region has 14 residues. CDR3 coding DNA: TGTGCCAGCTCACCGGGGCAGACGAACACTGAAGCTTTCTTT. Residues: CASSPGQTNTEAFF.

The chain combines TRBV5-1 with TRBJ2-7, with D uncertain. The CDR3 spans 15 residues. V gave up 3 bases and J gave up 2 bases, with 15 bases separating them. Germline V lookup: CDR1 SGHRS, CDR2 YFSETQ. The CDR3 loop reads CASSSEKAGPYEQYF. The CDR3 nucleotides read TGCGCCAGCAGCTCAGAAAAGGCAGGTCCCTACGAGCAGTACTTC.

The CDR3 is CASSFMPDPYGYTF. DNA for the CDR3: TGTGCCAGCAGTTTTATGCCAGATCCTTATGGCTACACCTTC. This chain connects TRBV28 to TRBJ1-2; the D is unclear. Germline CDR1 MDHEN, CDR2 SYDVKM. V shed 3 bases and J shed 5 bases, with 13 bases lying between them. The CDR3 has 14 amino acids.

This clone came up a few times. The chain recombines TRBV30 with TRBJ1-1, with TRBD1 identical over 8 bases. Losses at the gene ends were 2 bases for V and 5 bases for J; bases not matched to a gene: 7. The CDR3 consists of 14 residues. Germline loops: CDR1 GTSNPN, CDR2 SVGIG (reference sequence). CDR3 protein: CAWSTTGGDTEAFF. Written as DNA, the CDR3 is TGTGCCTGGAGTACAACAGGGGGAGATACTGAAGCTTTCTTT. The complete variable domain, with remaining parts taken from reference TRBV30 and TRBJ1-1, reads SQTIHQWPATLVQPVGSPLSLECTVEGTSNPNLYWYRQAAGRGLQLLFYSVGIGQISSEVPQNLSASRPQDRQFILSSKKLLLSDSGFYLCAWSTTGGDTEAFFGQGTRLTVV.

This chain joins TRBV6-2 or TRBV6-3 and TRBJ2-1, with 7 positions matching TRBD2. This CDR3 is 13 amino acids long. J gave up 8 bases and V 5 bases, and 6 bases lay outside the gene matches. Germline CDR1 reads MNHEY; CDR2 reads SVGEGT. The CDR3, as DNA: TGTGCCAGCAGTCTACTAGCGCGCGATGAGCAGTTCTTC. Its translation: CASSLLARDEQFF.

The chain employs TRBV7-9 and TRBJ2-5; perhaps TRBD1 as D (8 bases). This CDR3 region has 16 residues. Germline V gene data show CDR1 as SEHNR and CDR2 as FQNEAQ (reference sequence). V dropped 4 bases and J dropped 1 base, with 16 bases sitting between them. CDR3 DNA sequence: TGTGCCAGCAGCTCCGGGAGGCAGGGGGCCCAAGAGACCCAGTACTTC. It encodes CASSSGRQGAQETQYF. The full variable domain, with the rest looked up from reference TRBV7-9 and TRBJ2-5, is DTGVSQNPRHKITKRGQNVTFRCDPISEHNRLYWYRQTLGQGPEFLTYFQNEAQLEKSRLLSDRFSAERPKGSFSTLEIQRTEQGDSAMYLCASSSGRQGAQETQYFGPGTRLLVL.

The chain has TRBV2 and TRBJ1-5, with D perhaps TRBD1 (6 bases). Germline V gene sequence: CDR1 SNHLY, CDR2 FYNNEI. This CDR3 spans 16 amino acids. V lost 6 bases to trimming and J lost 1 base, with 16 bases between them. The DNA for the CDR3 is TGTGCCAGCAGCCATAGACAGGCCTCGAGCAATCAGCCCCAGCATTTT. Residues: CASSHRQASSNQPQHF.

The genes are TRBV7-6 and TRBJ2-6; maybe TRBD1 (6 bases). The CDR3 spans 17 residues. Germline CDR1 is SGHVS and CDR2 is FNYEAQ. V lost 4 bases and J lost 0, with 13 bases in between. CDR3 DNA: TGTGCCAGCAGCTCCATAACAGGGAACTCTGGGGCCAACGTCCTGACTTTC. Amino acid sequence: CASSSITGNSGANVLTF.

Here the CDR3 reads CASSESGSSTEKLFF. CDR3 DNA: TGTGCCAGCAGTGAGTCAGGGTCCTCTACTGAAAAACTGTTTTTT. The chain uses TRBV25-1 and TRBJ1-4; a weak D match, TRBD1 (5 bases). From germline, CDR1 is MGHDK and CDR2 SYGVNS. This CDR3 has 15 amino acids. V was cut by 3 bases and J by 7 bases, with 15 bases left in between. The entire variable domain, with the rest obtained from reference TRBV25-1 and TRBJ1-4, is as follows: EADIYQTPRYLVIGTGKKITLECSQTMGHDKMYWYQQDPGMELHLIHYSYGVNSTEKGDLSSESTVSRIRTEHFPLTLESARPSHTSQYLCASSESGSSTEKLFFGSGTQLSVL.

The CDR3 nucleotides read TGTGCCAGCAGTTTTGAGGGGACAGCTAACTATGGCTACACCTTC. Translated, it gives CASSFEGTANYGYTF. This chain links TRBV6-5 with TRBJ1-2; 7 nucleotides match TRBD1. Germline V gene data show CDR1 as MNHEY and CDR2 as SVGAGI. The CDR3 is 15 amino acids. Losses at the gene ends were 4 bases for V and 0 bases for J; bases not matched to a gene: 5.

This rearrangement joins TRBV28 to TRBJ1-5; 7 nucleotides line up with TRBD1. Losses at the gene ends were 6 bases for V and 2 bases for J; bases not matched to a gene: 7. Germline V gene sequence: CDR1 MDHEN, CDR2 SYDVKM. The CDR3 runs 15 residues. The CDR3 here is CASRLDRKGNQPQHF. Here the CDR3 DNA reads TGTGCCAGCAGATTGGACAGGAAGGGCAATCAGCCCCAGCATTTT.

To note about this clone: Other DNA sequences in this sample translate to the same CDR3. The chain links TRBV3-1 (or the pseudogene TRBV3-2) to TRBJ1-5; D is ambiguous. The CDR3 consists of 13 residues. V lost 3 bases to trimming and J lost 4 bases, with 7 bases between them. Looked up from germline, CDR1 is LGHDT and CDR2 is YNNKEL (reference sequence). For the CDR3, the DNA is TGTGCCAGCAGCCAGGCCTCTAATCAGCCCCAGCATTTT. It codes for CASSQASNQPQHF.

V usage is TRBV19 and J usage is TRBJ2-1; a possible D gene is TRBD2 (6 bases). V lost 3 bases to trimming and J lost 3 bases, with 12 bases between them. Germline CDR1 is LNHDA and CDR2 is SQIVND (reference sequence). The CDR3 sequence is 15 residues long. Written as DNA, the CDR3 is TGTGCCAGTAGTATGGGCGGGGTAGTCTACAATGAGCAGTTCTTC. Protein sequence: CASSMGGVVYNEQFF. Together with reference TRBV19 and TRBJ2-1, the CDR3 gives the full variable domain: DGGITQSPKYLFRKEGQNVTLSCEQNLNHDAMYWYRQDPGQGLRLIYYSQIVNDFQKGDIAEGYSVSREKKESFPLTVTSAQKNPTAFYLCASSMGGVVYNEQFFGPGTRLTVL.

The chain has TRBV10-3 and TRBJ1-1; D is perhaps TRBD1 (5 bases). The CDR3 runs to 13 residues. Germline V gives CDR1 ENHRY, CDR2 SYGVKD. The V gene lost 6 bases and the J gene lost 3 bases, with 11 bases spanning the gap. For the CDR3, the DNA is TGTGCCATCAGGATGTTCAGGGACACTGAAGCTTTCTTT. This gives the protein CAIRMFRDTEAFF.

J is TRBJ2-1 and V is TRBV29-1; D might be TRBD2 (6 bases). Trimming took 4 bases from V and 8 from J, leaving 18 bases between them. The CDR3 sequence is 14 residues long. Germline V gene lookup returns CDR1 SQVTM and CDR2 ANQGSEA. CDR3 coding DNA: TGCAGCGTTGCCTTGGGACTCCGATGGGATGAGCAGTTCTTC. Translating gives CSVALGLRWDEQFF.

The rearrangement uses TRBV28 and TRBJ2-7; 8 bases line up with TRBD1. Trimming removed 1 base from V and 4 bases from J; junction bases left unmatched: 15. This CDR3 is 18 amino acids long. The germline V gene has CDR1 MDHEN and CDR2 SYDVKM. This chain's CDR3 is CASSLSGQGEWRGYEQYF. CDR3 bases: TGTGCCAGCAGTTTATCCGGACAGGGTGAATGGAGGGGATACGAGCAGTACTTC.

The chain couples TRBV7-2 to TRBJ2-7; 10 positions match TRBD1. V lost 6 bases and J lost 6; bases outside the gene matches: 8. Germline loops: CDR1 SGHTA, CDR2 FQGNSA. The length of the CDR3 is 14 residues. The CDR3, as DNA: TGTGCCAGCAGTCGACAGGGGGCGTTAGGCGAGCAGTACTTC. Translation: CASSRQGALGEQYF.

The V and J genes are TRBV2 and TRBJ1-2, with TRBD1 matching over 8 bases. The CDR3 runs to 13 residues. Per germline, CDR1 SNHLY and CDR2 FYNNEI. The V gene end was trimmed by 8 bases and the J gene end by 8 bases; junction bases not matched to a gene: 10. CDR3 loop: CASERTGQVGYTF. CDR3 coding DNA: TGTGCCAGCGAGAGGACAGGGCAGGTCGGCTACACCTTC.

This rearrangement joins TRBV6-1 to TRBJ2-5, with D possibly matching TRBD2 (5 bases). In germline, CDR1 is MNHNS, CDR2 SASEGT. This CDR3 region has 15 residues. V was clipped by 1 base and J by 4 bases, with 13 bases between them. CDR3 region: CASSEGRFRGETQYF. The CDR3 region has the DNA TGTGCCAGCAGTGAAGGTCGGTTTCGGGGAGAGACCCAGTACTTC.

This chain links TRBV2 with TRBJ1-1; no firm D call. Germline V gives CDR1 SNHLY, CDR2 FYNNEI. Trimming took 8 bases from V and 1 from J, leaving 14 bases between them. CDR3 length equals 14 residues. CDR3 in amino acids: CASARTSRNTEAFF. The DNA of the CDR3 is TGTGCCAGCGCCAGAACGTCAAGGAACACTGAAGCTTTCTTT.

V is TRBV24-1 and J is TRBJ1-4; TRBD1 matches 10 bases. The CDR3 has 17 amino acids. Germline loops: CDR1 KGHDR, CDR2 SFDVKD. Trimming at V came to 2 bases and at J to 8 bases, leaving 10 bases not matched to a gene. The CDR3 region is CATSDSGTGDQWEKLFF. CDR3 coding DNA: TGTGCCACCAGTGATTCTGGGACAGGGGATCAATGGGAAAAACTGTTTTTT.